This T cell receptor (beta chain) derives from a study of blood T cells in healthy people across ages. Primed by a sample-barcoded 5' primer and a J-beta primer mix, a second PCR proceeded for 7 to 11 cycles. Each of the samples gave a minimum of 2.5 million paired-end reads that contained CDR3. MiXCR, applied by TCRdb to the 5' RACE reads, yields one record per CDR3 protein. The data contain about 780,000 distinct CDR3 sequences, about 45% of them singletons. V shed 6 bases, J shed 4 bases, and the junction held 7 bases outside the gene matches. The CDR3 spans 15 residues. Germline-derived CDR1 and CDR2 are SNHLY and FYNNEI.

V and J are TRBV2 and TRBJ2-3, with 10 bases that match TRBD1. The sequence was obtained from a man older than 75 in good health. The sequencing sample was made of blood. The DNA of the CDR3 is TGTGCCAGCAGCGAGGGACAGGGGATTGCAGATACGCAGTATTTT. This gives the protein CASSEGQGIADTQYF.